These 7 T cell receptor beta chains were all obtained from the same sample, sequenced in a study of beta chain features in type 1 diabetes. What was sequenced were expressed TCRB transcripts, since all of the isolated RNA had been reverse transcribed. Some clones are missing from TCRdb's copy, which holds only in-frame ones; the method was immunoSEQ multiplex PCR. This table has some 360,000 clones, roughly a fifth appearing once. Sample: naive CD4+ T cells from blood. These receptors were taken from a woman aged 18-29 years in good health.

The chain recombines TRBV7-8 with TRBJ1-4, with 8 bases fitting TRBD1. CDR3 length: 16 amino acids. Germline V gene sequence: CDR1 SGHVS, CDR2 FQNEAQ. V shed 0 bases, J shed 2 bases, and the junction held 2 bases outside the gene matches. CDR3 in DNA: TGTGCCAGCAGCTTAGCCAGGGGGCCCACTAATGAAAAACTGTTTTTT. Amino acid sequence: CASSLARGPTNEKLFF.

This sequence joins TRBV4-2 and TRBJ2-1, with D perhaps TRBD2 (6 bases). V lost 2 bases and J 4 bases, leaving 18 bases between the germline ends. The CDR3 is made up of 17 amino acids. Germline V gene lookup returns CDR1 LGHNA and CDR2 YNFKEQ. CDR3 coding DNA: TGTGCCAGCAGCCAAAATAGTTGGGACTCCAGGTACAATGAGCAGTTCTTC. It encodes CASSQNSWDSRYNEQFF.

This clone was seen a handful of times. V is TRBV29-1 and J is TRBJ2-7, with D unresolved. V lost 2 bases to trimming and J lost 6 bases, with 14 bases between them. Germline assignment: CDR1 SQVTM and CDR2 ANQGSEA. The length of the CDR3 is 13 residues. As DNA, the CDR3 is TGCAGCGTTGAAATTGGGTTTGGGCGCGAGCAGTACTTC. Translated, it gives CSVEIGFGREQYF.

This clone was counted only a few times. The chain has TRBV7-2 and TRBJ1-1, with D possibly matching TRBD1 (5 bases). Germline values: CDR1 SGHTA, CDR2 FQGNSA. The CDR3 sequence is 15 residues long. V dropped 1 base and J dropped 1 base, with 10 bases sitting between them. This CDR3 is CASSLEVRENTEAFF. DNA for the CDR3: TGTGCCAGCAGCTTAGAGGTCAGGGAGAACACTGAAGCTTTCTTT. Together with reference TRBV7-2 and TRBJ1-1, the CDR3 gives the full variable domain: GAGVSQSPSNKVTEKGKDVELRCDPISGHTALYWYRQSLGQGLEFLIYFQGNSAPDKSGLPSDRFSAERTGGSVSTLTIQRTQQEDSAVYLCASSLEVRENTEAFFGQGTRLTVV.

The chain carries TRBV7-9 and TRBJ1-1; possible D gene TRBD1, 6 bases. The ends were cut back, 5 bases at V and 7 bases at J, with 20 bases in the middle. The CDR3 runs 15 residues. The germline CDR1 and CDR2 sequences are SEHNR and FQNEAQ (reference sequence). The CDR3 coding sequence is TGTGCCAGCAGCCCCCCAGCCGGACAGTCTCTTGAAGCTTTCTTT. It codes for CASSPPAGQSLEAFF.

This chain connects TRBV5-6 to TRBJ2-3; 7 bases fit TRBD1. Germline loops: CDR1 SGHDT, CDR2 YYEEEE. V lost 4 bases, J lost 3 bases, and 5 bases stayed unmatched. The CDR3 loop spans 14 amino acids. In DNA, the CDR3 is TGTGCCAGCAGCCCTGACAGGGTAACAGATACGCAGTATTTT. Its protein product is CASSPDRVTDTQYF.

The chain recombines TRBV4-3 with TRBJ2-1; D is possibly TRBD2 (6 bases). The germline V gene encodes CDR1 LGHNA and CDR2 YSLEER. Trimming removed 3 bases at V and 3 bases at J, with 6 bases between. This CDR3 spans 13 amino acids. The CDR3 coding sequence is TGCGCCAGCAGCCAGGACTACTACAATGAGCAGTTCTTC. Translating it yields CASSQDYYNEQFF.